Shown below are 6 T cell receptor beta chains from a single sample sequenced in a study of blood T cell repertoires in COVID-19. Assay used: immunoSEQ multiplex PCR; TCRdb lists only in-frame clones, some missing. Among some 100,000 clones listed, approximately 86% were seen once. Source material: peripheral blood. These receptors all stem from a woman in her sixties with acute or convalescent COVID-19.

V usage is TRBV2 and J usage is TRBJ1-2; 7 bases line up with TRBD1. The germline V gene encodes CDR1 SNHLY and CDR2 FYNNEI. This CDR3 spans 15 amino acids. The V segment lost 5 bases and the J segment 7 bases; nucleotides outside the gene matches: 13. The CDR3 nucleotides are TGTGCCAGCAGTACCGCAGGGGGAAGGGTCTCTGGCTACACCTTC. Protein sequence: CASSTAGGRVSGYTF.

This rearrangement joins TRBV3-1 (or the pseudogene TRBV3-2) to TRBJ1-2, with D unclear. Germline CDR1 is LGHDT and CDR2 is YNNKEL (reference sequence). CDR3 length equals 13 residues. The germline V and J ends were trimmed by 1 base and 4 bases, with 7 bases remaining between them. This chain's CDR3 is CASSQGTPYGYTF. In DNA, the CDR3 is TGTGCCAGCAGCCAAGGCACACCCTATGGCTACACCTTC.

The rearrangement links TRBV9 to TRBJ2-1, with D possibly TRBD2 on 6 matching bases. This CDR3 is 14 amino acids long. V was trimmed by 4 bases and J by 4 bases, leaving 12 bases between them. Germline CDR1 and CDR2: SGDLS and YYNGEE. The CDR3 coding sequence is TGTGCCAGCAGCCCCGGGACTCAGTACAATGAGCAGTTCTTC. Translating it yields CASSPGTQYNEQFF. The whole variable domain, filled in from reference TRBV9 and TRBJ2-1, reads DSGVTQTPKHLITATGQRVTLRCSPRSGDLSVYWYQQSLDQGLQFLIQYYNGEERAKGNILERFSAQQFPDLHSELNLSSLELGDSALYFCASSPGTQYNEQFFGPGTRLTVL.

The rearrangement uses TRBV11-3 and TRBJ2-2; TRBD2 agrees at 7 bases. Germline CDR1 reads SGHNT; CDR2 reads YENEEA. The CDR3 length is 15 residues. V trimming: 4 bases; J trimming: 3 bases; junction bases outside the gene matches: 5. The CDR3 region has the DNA TGTGCCAGCAGCTCCGGGACTACGTACACCGGGGAGCTGTTTTTT. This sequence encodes CASSSGTTYTGELFF.

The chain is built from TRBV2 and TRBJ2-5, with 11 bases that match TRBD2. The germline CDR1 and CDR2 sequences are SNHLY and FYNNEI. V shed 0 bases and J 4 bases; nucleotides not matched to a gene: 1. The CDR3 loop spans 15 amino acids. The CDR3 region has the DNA TGTGCCAGCAGTGAAGCAGGACTAGCGGGAGAGACCCAGTACTTC. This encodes CASSEAGLAGETQYF.

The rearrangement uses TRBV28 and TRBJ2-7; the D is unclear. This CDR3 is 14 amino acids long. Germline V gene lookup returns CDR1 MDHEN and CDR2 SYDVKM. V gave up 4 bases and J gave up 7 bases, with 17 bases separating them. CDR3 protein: CASSSLDILLEQYF. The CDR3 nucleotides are TGTGCCAGCAGTTCCCTCGACATCCTCCTGGAGCAGTACTTC.